The 26 T cell receptor beta chains in this list originate from one sample, sequenced in a study of T cells after yellow fever vaccination. TCRdb re-called the 5' RACE reads through MiXCR, storing one row per CDR3 protein. The table lists some 500,000 distinct CDR3 sequences, around an eighth of them singletons, with roughly an eighth in the top ten. Specimen: PBMCs, collected on the day of the yellow fever booster vaccination. These receptors originate from a man aged 25 to 40 who received the YFV17D yellow fever vaccine.

This clonotype came up a few times. The rearrangement joins TRBV5-1 to TRBJ2-1; 9 bases fit TRBD2. With 2 bases clipped from V and 4 bases from J, the junction kept 4 bases outside the gene matches. CDR3 length: 15 amino acids. CDR1 SGHRS and CDR2 YFSETQ come from the germline V gene. The CDR3 sequence is CASSLRTSAYNEQFF. For the CDR3, the DNA is TGCGCCAGCAGCTTACGGACTAGCGCGTACAATGAGCAGTTCTTC.

The J gene is TRBJ2-5, the V gene TRBV7-8; the D is unclear. Germline assignment: CDR1 SGHVS and CDR2 FQNEAQ. This CDR3 has 12 residues. Trimming removed 4 bases at V and 3 bases at J, with 6 bases between. The CDR3 DNA is TGTGCCAGCAGCTCCATGGAAGAGACCCAGTACTTC. Encoded protein: CASSSMEETQYF.

This chain joins TRBV5-1 and TRBJ1-2; weak D call: TRBD1 (6 bases). Trimming left V 0 bases short and J 3 bases short, with 15 bases between. Germline values: CDR1 SGHRS, CDR2 YFSETQ. The CDR3 is 16 residues long. CDR3 in amino acids: CASSLGRAGDDYGYTF. The CDR3 region has the DNA TGCGCCAGCAGCTTGGGGCGGGCAGGGGACGACTATGGCTACACCTTC.

This clonotype was detected a few times. The gene calls are TRBV20-1 and TRBJ2-1; D ambiguous. V lost 2 bases, J lost 1 base, and 9 bases lay in between. In germline, CDR1 is DFQATT, CDR2 SNEGSKA (reference sequence). The CDR3 has 14 amino acids. The CDR3 protein is CSARPRTSYNEQFF. The CDR3 DNA follows: TGCAGTGCTAGACCCCGAACGTCCTACAATGAGCAGTTCTTC.

The CDR3 DNA sequence: TGCAGGCCCAGGGCCCAACTAGCTCACATTCAGTACTTC. Protein product: CRPRAQLAHIQYF. This chain links TRBV20-1 with TRBJ2-4, with D perhaps matching TRBD2 (6 bases). Germline values: CDR1 DFQATT, CDR2 SNEGSKA (reference sequence). This CDR3 region has 13 residues.

This chain uses TRBV30 with TRBJ2-1; D is possibly TRBD2 (6 bases). CDR3 size: 14 residues. Germline values: CDR1 GTSNPN, CDR2 SVGIG (reference sequence). The V and J ends lost 4 bases and 0 bases respectively, with 10 bases between them. In DNA, the CDR3 is TGTGCCTGGACTCGGGGGACCTCCTACAATGAGCAGTTCTTC. It translates to CAWTRGTSYNEQFF.

The chain has TRBV6-5 and TRBJ2-7, with 7 bases that match TRBD2. CDR3 length: 16 residues. With V trimmed by 0 bases and J by 12 bases, 17 bases remained unmatched. Per germline, CDR1 MNHEY and CDR2 SVGAGI. The CDR3 sequence is CASSYSIGAGPSDRYF. The CDR3 DNA is TGTGCCAGCAGTTACTCGATTGGAGCGGGGCCCTCCGACAGGTACTTC.

The table lists this clonotype with a few counts. This rearrangement joins TRBV2 to TRBJ2-1; 14 bases fit TRBD2. The V segment lost 11 bases and the J segment 8 bases; nucleotides outside the gene matches: 11. The CDR3 has 15 residues. Germline V gene lookup returns CDR1 SNHLY and CDR2 FYNNEI. In DNA form, the CDR3 reads TGTGCCTGCTTTTCCGGACTAGCGGGAGGTCATGAGCAGTTCTTC. This gives the protein CACFSGLAGGHEQFF.

The chain couples TRBV12-3 or TRBV12-4 to TRBJ2-4; 11 nucleotides align to TRBD1. V was clipped by 6 bases and J by 1 base; unmatched bases: 11. The length of the CDR3 is 18 residues. The DNA of the CDR3 is TGTGCCAGCAGAACCGGGACAGGGGGGACTGGGGCCAAAAACATTCAGTACTTC. Translation: CASRTGTGGTGAKNIQYF.

This chain joins TRBV3-1 and TRBJ2-4, with D unresolved. This CDR3 region has 16 residues. Germline V gene data show CDR1 as LGHDT and CDR2 as YNNKEL (reference sequence). V lost 0 bases and J lost 0, with 9 bases in between. CDR3 nucleotide sequence: TGTGCCAGCAGCCAAGATCTTACAGTAGCCAAAAACATTCAGTACTTC. Its translation is CASSQDLTVAKNIQYF. Full variable domain (remainder filled in from reference TRBV3-1 and TRBJ2-4): DTAVSQTPKYLVTQMGNDKSIKCEQNLGHDTMYWYKQDSKKFLKIMFSYNNKELIINETVPNRFSPKSPDKAHLNLHINSLELGDSAVYFCASSQDLTVAKNIQYFGAGTRLSVL.

The chain couples TRBV12-3 or TRBV12-4 to TRBJ1-5, with D unclear. The CDR3 spans 12 residues. V lost 6 bases and J 7 bases, leaving 10 bases between the germline ends. CDR3 sequence reads: CASSLEVQPQHF. The CDR3 region has the DNA TGTGCCAGCAGCCTGGAGGTCCAGCCCCAGCATTTT.

A few counts support this clonotype. The chain has TRBV5-1 and TRBJ2-1; TRBD2 matches 7 bases. The CDR3 has 15 residues. V gave up 9 bases and J gave up 0 bases; unmatched junction bases: 9. Germline V lookup: CDR1 SGHRS, CDR2 YFSETQ. The CDR3 DNA is TGCGCCACCCGTTCTAGCGGTAGCTCCTACAATGAGCAGTTCTTC. Amino acids: CATRSSGSSYNEQFF.

CDR3: CSARRGATNEKLFF. The CDR3, as DNA: TGCAGTGCTCGGAGAGGGGCAACTAATGAAAAACTGTTTTTT. This chain joins TRBV20-1 and TRBJ1-4; TRBD1 might be the D (5 bases). The length of the CDR3 is 14 residues. Germline CDR1 DFQATT, CDR2 SNEGSKA (reference sequence). The V gene lost 5 bases and the J gene lost 0 bases, with 10 bases spanning the gap.

V and J are TRBV27 and TRBJ1-1; D perhaps matches TRBD1 (6 bases). This CDR3 contains 14 residues. V lost 5 bases and J lost 2, with 12 bases in between. Per the germline V gene, CDR1 is MNHEY and CDR2 is SMNVEV (reference sequence). The CDR3 here is CASSEQGLNTEAFF. The CDR3 DNA follows: TGTGCCAGCAGTGAACAGGGTCTAAACACTGAAGCTTTCTTT.

This clonotype came up many times. The chain joins TRBV6-6 to TRBJ2-7; D uncertain. Trimming shortened V by 0 bases and J by 3 bases, and 6 bases separated the two germline ends. The V gene's germline CDR1 is MNHNY and CDR2 SVGAGI (reference sequence). The CDR3 has 13 residues. The CDR3, as DNA: TGTGCCAGCAGTTACTCGAGAAGCTACGAGCAGTACTTC. Amino acids: CASSYSRSYEQYF.

This clonotype was picked up a small number of times. V gene TRBV5-4 combines with J gene TRBJ2-5; TRBD2 matches at 8 bases. This CDR3 comprises 15 residues. CDR1 SGHNT and CDR2 YYREEE come from the germline V gene (reference sequence). V was clipped by 4 bases and J by 0 bases; unmatched bases: 5. This chain's CDR3 is CASSHLLADQETQYF. CDR3 bases: TGTGCCAGCAGCCACTTACTAGCGGACCAAGAGACCCAGTACTTC.

V gene TRBV12-3 or TRBV12-4 combines with J gene TRBJ2-7, with 7 bases aligning to TRBD2. The CDR3 totals 14 residues. V gave up 2 bases and J gave up 2 bases; unmatched junction bases: 3. CDR3 bases: TGTGCCAGCAGTTTAAGCGGGGAGACCTACGAGCAGTACTTC. Protein sequence: CASSLSGETYEQYF.

V is TRBV7-2 and J is TRBJ2-7; 9 bases are shared with TRBD2. J gave up 0 bases and V 0 bases, and 3 bases lay outside the gene matches. CDR1 is SGHTA and CDR2 is FQGNSA in the germline V gene. The CDR3 has 16 amino acids. CDR3 in amino acids: CASSLAGGRASYEQYF. The CDR3 bases are TGTGCCAGCAGCTTAGCGGGCGGGAGGGCCTCCTACGAGCAGTACTTC.

This clonotype was counted a few times. This chain connects TRBV19 to TRBJ2-2; 14 nucleotides match TRBD2. The V segment lost 10 bases and the J segment 5 bases; nucleotides outside the gene matches: 9. The CDR3 has 16 residues. Germline V lookup: CDR1 LNHDA, CDR2 SQIVND (reference sequence). The CDR3 protein is CATRTSGRRWTGELFF. CDR3 nucleotides: TGTGCCACCCGGACTAGCGGGAGGAGGTGGACCGGGGAGCTGTTTTTT.

The rearrangement links TRBV7-8 to TRBJ2-7; D is uncertain. With 5 bases removed from V and 3 bases from J, the gap between germline ends came to 20 bases. Germline CDR1 and CDR2: SGHVS and FQNEAQ. CDR3 size: 16 residues. The CDR3 DNA reads TGTGCCAGCAGCCCGACACCCCTAGTATTTGACTACGAGCAGTACTTC. It encodes CASSPTPLVFDYEQYF.

This clonotype was detected once. This chain connects TRBV5-1 to TRBJ2-7; tentative D call: TRBD1 (5 bases). Deletions cut 1 base from V and 1 base from J, with 15 bases between. This CDR3 spans 16 amino acids. The germline gives CDR1 SGHRS, CDR2 YFSETQ. CDR3 sequence: CASSLLAGIFSYEQYF. The CDR3 region has the DNA TGCGCCAGCAGCTTGCTTGCAGGGATCTTTTCCTACGAGCAGTACTTC. Variable domain in full (rest from reference TRBV5-1 and TRBJ2-7): KAGVTQTPRYLIKTRGQQVTLSCSPISGHRSVSWYQQTPGQGLQFLFEYFSETQRNKGNFPGRFSGRQFSNSRSEMNVSTLELGDSALYLCASSLLAGIFSYEQYFGPGTRLTVT.

Only a few counts were recorded for this clonotype. The V call is TRBV5-6, the J call TRBJ2-5; no reliable D call. Trimming took 4 bases from V and 2 from J, leaving 12 bases between them. The CDR3 sequence is 14 residues long. CDR1 and CDR2 from the germline V gene are SGHDT and YYEEEE. The CDR3 is CASSLQALQETQYF. The CDR3 DNA reads as TGTGCCAGCAGCCTCCAGGCACTACAAGAGACCCAGTACTTC.

CDR3 protein: CATSSATETGELFF. The CDR3 DNA sequence: TGTGCCACCTCCTCCGCGACAGAAACCGGGGAGCTGTTTTTT. The chain joins TRBV24-1 to TRBJ2-2; D possibly corresponds to TRBD1 (5 bases). CDR1 is KGHDR and CDR2 is SFDVKD in the germline V gene. Trimming stripped 9 bases from V and 5 bases from J, with 15 bases between. This CDR3 region has 14 residues.

The chain is built from TRBV7-2 and TRBJ2-2, with 9 nucleotides matching TRBD2. The CDR3 is 16 amino acids. The germline V gene has CDR1 SGHTA and CDR2 FQGNSA. The J segment lost 2 bases and the V segment lost 5 bases, leaving 6 bases of the junction unmatched. CDR3 sequence (DNA): TGTGCCAGCAGCGTACAAGCGGGAGGTAACACCGGGGAGCTGTTTTTT. It is translated as CASSVQAGGNTGELFF.

J is TRBJ2-5 and V is TRBV20-1, with D possibly called TRBD1 or TRBD2 (5 bases each). Germline CDR1 DFQATT, CDR2 SNEGSKA (reference sequence). The CDR3 sequence is 14 residues long. Trimming took 6 bases from V and 5 from J, leaving 19 bases between them. CDR3 DNA sequence: TGCAGTGCCCTCAGGGTCCCACCGGGGGAGACCCAGTACTTC. As protein: CSALRVPPGETQYF.

The chain recombines TRBV11-2 with TRBJ2-1, with 9 bases matching TRBD1. J gave up 9 bases and V 0 bases, and 12 bases lay outside the gene matches. Germline values: CDR1 SGHAT, CDR2 FQNNGV. There are 17 residues in the CDR3. CDR3 amino acids: CASSLEAYGTGYSEQFF. The CDR3 bases are TGTGCCAGCAGCTTAGAGGCCTACGGGACAGGGTATTCTGAGCAGTTCTTC.